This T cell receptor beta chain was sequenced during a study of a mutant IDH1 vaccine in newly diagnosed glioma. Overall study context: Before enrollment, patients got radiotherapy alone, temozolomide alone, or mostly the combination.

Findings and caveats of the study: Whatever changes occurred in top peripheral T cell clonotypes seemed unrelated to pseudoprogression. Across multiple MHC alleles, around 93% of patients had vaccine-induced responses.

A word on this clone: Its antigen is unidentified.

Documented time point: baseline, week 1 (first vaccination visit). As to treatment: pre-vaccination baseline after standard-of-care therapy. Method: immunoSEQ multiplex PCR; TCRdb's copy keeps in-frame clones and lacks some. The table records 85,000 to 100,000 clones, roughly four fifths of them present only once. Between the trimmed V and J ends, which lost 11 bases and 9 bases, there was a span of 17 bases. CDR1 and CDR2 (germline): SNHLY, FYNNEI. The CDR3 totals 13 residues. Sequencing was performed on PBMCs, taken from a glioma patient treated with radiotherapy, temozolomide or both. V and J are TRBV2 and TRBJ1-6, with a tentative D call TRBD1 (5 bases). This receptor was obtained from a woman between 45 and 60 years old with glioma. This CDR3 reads CAGTGTPSSPLHF. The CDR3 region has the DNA TGTGCCGGGACGGGAACCCCCTCTTCACCCCTCCACTTT.